Each of the 28 T cell receptor beta chains below was sequenced from the same sample in a study of shared clonotypes between healthy human individuals. Measured with immunoSEQ multiplex PCR; TCRdb has only the in-frame clones, and not every one. The repertoire holds about 2.4 million clones, roughly 92% seen once, with over 0.12% in the top ten. Sequencing used naive CD4+ T cells sorted from blood. Subset indicated: CD45RA+ positively selected. The receptors were gathered from a man aged 18 to 30 in good health.

V and J are TRBV11-2 and TRBJ2-2; possibly TRBD1 for D (6 bases). Germline CDR1 SGHAT, CDR2 FQNNGV. With 5 bases removed from V and 5 bases from J, the gap between germline ends came to 24 bases. This CDR3 contains 18 residues. The CDR3 DNA reads TGTGCCAGCAGCGCCCGAAATACAGGGTTCTGGAGAACCGGGGAGCTGTTTTTT. Translation: CASSARNTGFWRTGELFF.

This chain uses TRBV5-6 with TRBJ2-7; TRBD2 is a possible D gene (5 bases). The V gene's germline CDR1 is SGHDT and CDR2 YYEEEE. The CDR3 has 14 amino acids. The V end lost 4 bases, the J end lost 0 bases, and 11 bases lay between the germline ends. The CDR3 sequence: CASSTRRSSYEQYF. In nucleotides, the CDR3 is TGTGCCAGCAGCACTAGGAGGAGCTCCTACGAGCAGTACTTC.

J is TRBJ2-6 and V is TRBV5-1, with D possibly being TRBD1 (5 bases). The V end lost 1 base, the J end lost 0 bases, and 14 bases lay between the germline ends. The CDR3 is 18 amino acids. Germline V CDR1 and CDR2: SGHRS, YFSETQ. This CDR3 is CASSLYIQGSSGANVLTF. In DNA, the CDR3 is TGCGCCAGCAGCTTGTATATTCAGGGCAGCTCTGGGGCCAACGTCCTGACTTTC.

V is TRBV20-1 and J is TRBJ2-3; D remains ambiguous. Deletions cut 5 bases from V and 6 bases from J, with 9 bases between. CDR3 length: 11 amino acids. Germline V lookup: CDR1 DFQATT, CDR2 SNEGSKA (reference sequence). The CDR3 bases are TGCAGTGCTGAGATATGGGATACGCAGTATTTT. Translated, it gives CSAEIWDTQYF.

The rearrangement links TRBV5-1 to TRBJ1-1, with 8 positions matching TRBD1. Germline CDR1 SGHRS, CDR2 YFSETQ. Germline trimming cut 3 bases from V and 0 bases from J; bases unmatched to any gene: 13. CDR3 length: 18 residues. The DNA of the CDR3 is TGCGCCAGCAGCTCCTCAGGGGGCGGTAGTAGGATGAACACTGAAGCTTTCTTT. Amino acid sequence: CASSSSGGGSRMNTEAFF.

J is TRBJ2-2 and V is TRBV6-5, with TRBD1 matching over 8 bases. Losses at the gene ends were 4 bases for V and 4 bases for J; bases not matched to a gene: 8. Germline V gives CDR1 MNHEY, CDR2 SVGAGI. The CDR3 has 16 residues. This CDR3 is CASSFTQGAGTGELFF. CDR3 nucleotides: TGTGCCAGCAGTTTCACCCAGGGGGCGGGCACCGGGGAGCTGTTTTTT.

The chain employs TRBV5-1 and TRBJ2-5, with 9 bases aligning to TRBD2. Per germline, CDR1 SGHRS and CDR2 YFSETQ. The CDR3 loop spans 15 amino acids. V was clipped by 4 bases and J by 2 bases; unmatched bases: 6. CDR3 region: CASSGLAGQQETQYF. CDR3 DNA sequence: TGCGCCAGCAGCGGCCTAGCGGGACAGCAAGAGACCCAGTACTTC.

The chain joins TRBV6-5 to TRBJ1-2; D possibly corresponds to TRBD1 (5 bases). This CDR3 is built from 14 residues. Germline CDR1 MNHEY, CDR2 SVGAGI. V was cut by 8 bases and J by 7 bases, with 20 bases left in between. In DNA, the CDR3 is TGTGCCAGCGTACCCGGGGGGGGACGGGGTGGCTACACCTTC. As protein: CASVPGGGRGGYTF.

The V call is TRBV5-1, the J call TRBJ2-3; perhaps TRBD2 as D (6 bases). The V gene lost 4 bases and the J gene lost 1 base, with 19 bases spanning the gap. The CDR3 is made up of 17 amino acids. CDR1 and CDR2 (germline): SGHRS, YFSETQ. The CDR3 here is CASSTRTGDRRTDTQYF. CDR3 nucleotide sequence: TGCGCCAGCAGCACACGAACGGGAGACAGACGCACAGATACGCAGTATTTT.

V is TRBV19 and J is TRBJ1-6; D is unclear. V lost 4 bases to trimming and J lost 9 bases, with 13 bases between them. CDR1 LNHDA and CDR2 SQIVND come from the germline V gene (reference sequence). The CDR3 runs 14 residues. The DNA for the CDR3 is TGTGCCAGTAGTAACCAGGCCCTAGGTTCACCCCTCCACTTT. Its protein is CASSNQALGSPLHF.

In regard to this clone: The same CDR3 can be traced to other DNA sequences in this sample. The CDR3: CASSSQGYGYTF. Here the CDR3 DNA reads TGTGCCAGCAGCTCCCAGGGCTATGGCTACACCTTC. The gene calls are TRBV7-2 and TRBJ1-2; D might be TRBD1 (5 bases). Germline-derived CDR1 and CDR2 are SGHTA and FQGNSA. V lost 4 bases and J 4 bases, leaving 7 bases between the germline ends. CDR3 length equals 12 residues.

This rearrangement joins TRBV15 to TRBJ2-5; TRBD2 aligns across 7 bases. Germline loops: CDR1 LNHNV, CDR2 YYDKDF (reference sequence). V gave up 1 base and J gave up 1 base; unmatched junction bases: 3. The CDR3 extends over 15 amino acids. The CDR3 loop is CATSRVGGVQETQYF. CDR3 DNA: TGTGCCACCAGCAGAGTTGGGGGGGTCCAAGAGACCCAGTACTTC. Variable domain in full (rest from reference TRBV15 and TRBJ2-5): DAMVIQNPRYQVTQFGKPVTLSCSQTLNHNVMYWYQQKSSQAPKLLFHYYDKDFNNEADTPDNFQSRRPNTSFCFLDIRSPGLGDTAMYLCATSRVGGVQETQYFGPGTRLLVL.

The V and J genes are TRBV10-2 and TRBJ2-4; the D gene could be TRBD1 or TRBD2 (5 bases each). V was cut by 7 bases and J by 0 bases, with 10 bases left in between. Germline loops: CDR1 WSHSY, CDR2 SAAADI. The CDR3 has 14 residues. DNA for the CDR3: TGCGCCAGCACCCGGGACCAAGCCAAAAACATTCAGTACTTC. It specifies CASTRDQAKNIQYF.

The chain is built from TRBV4-1 and TRBJ2-5, with D possibly TRBD1 on 5 matching bases. The assigned J gene may be wrong: the sequence end matches TRBJ2-7 better. The germline gives CDR1 MGHRA, CDR2 YSYEKL. The CDR3 sequence is 15 residues long. Written as DNA, the CDR3 is TGCGCCAGCAGCCGCCAGACAGCTGTCTCCTACGAGCAGTACTTC. Translation: CASSRQTAVSYEQYF.

The rearrangement links TRBV5-1 to TRBJ2-5; no definite D call. Germline CDR1 reads SGHRS; CDR2 reads YFSETQ. This CDR3 is 13 amino acids long. Trimming took 7 bases from V and 5 from J, leaving 15 bases between them. CDR3 protein: CASYASSWETQYF. For the CDR3, the DNA is TGCGCCAGCTACGCTAGTTCCTGGGAGACCCAGTACTTC. Full variable domain (missing parts from reference TRBV5-1 and TRBJ2-5): KAGVTQTPRYLIKTRGQQVTLSCSPISGHRSVSWYQQTPGQGLQFLFEYFSETQRNKGNFPGRFSGRQFSNSRSEMNVSTLELGDSALYLCASYASSWETQYFGPGTRLLVL.

The count of this clone is one. This chain joins TRBV25-1 and TRBJ1-2; the match to TRBD1 covers 10 bases. The CDR3 length is 17 residues. Trimming cost V 1 base and J 4 bases; bases outside gene matches: 9. Germline V CDR1 and CDR2: MGHDK, SYGVNS. The chain's CDR3 is CASSESPGQGISYGYTF. In DNA form, the CDR3 reads TGTGCCAGCAGTGAATCCCCGGGACAGGGGATTTCCTATGGCTACACCTTC.

The chain uses TRBV18 and TRBJ2-7; no reliable D call. Germline V gives CDR1 KGHSH, CDR2 LQKENI. CDR3 length: 12 residues. The V end was cut by 1 base, the J end by 6 bases, with 7 bases between. CDR3 protein: CASSPQTFEQYF. CDR3 in DNA: TGTGCCAGCTCACCACAAACGTTCGAGCAGTACTTC. Variable domain in full (rest from reference TRBV18 and TRBJ2-7): NAGVMQNPRHLVRRRGQEARLRCSPMKGHSHVYWYRQLPEEGLKFMVYLQKENIIDESGMPKERFSAEFPKEGPSILRIQQVVRGDSAAYFCASSPQTFEQYFGPGTRLTVT.

The gene calls are TRBV5-8 and TRBJ2-1; D gene unclear. This CDR3 region has 14 residues. Germline-derived CDR1 and CDR2 are SGHTS and YDEGEE. Trimming stripped 0 bases from V and 3 bases from J, with 7 bases between. CDR3 nucleotides: TGTGCCAGCAGCTTGGGAGGATTCTACAATGAGCAGTTCTTC. It codes for CASSLGGFYNEQFF.

The rearrangement joins TRBV7-6 to TRBJ2-2; D gene ambiguous. The V gene lost 6 bases and the J gene lost 3 bases, with 5 bases spanning the gap. This CDR3 has 12 residues. Germline-derived CDR1 and CDR2 are SGHVS and FNYEAQ. The CDR3 DNA reads as TGTGCCAGCAGAACCTACACCGGGGAGCTGTTTTTT. Translated, it gives CASRTYTGELFF.

V gene TRBV4-1 combines with J gene TRBJ1-5, with D possibly being TRBD1 (5 bases). The V gene lost 2 bases and the J gene lost 6 bases, with 17 bases spanning the gap. Germline CDR1 is MGHRA and CDR2 is YSYEKL. This CDR3 has 16 residues. The CDR3 DNA follows: TGCGCCAGCAGCCAAAACAAGGGGAAAGTCGGTCAGCCCCAGCATTTT. It codes for CASSQNKGKVGQPQHF.

CDR3 sequence reads: CASGSLDWAVADTQYF. The CDR3 nucleotides read TGTGCTAGTGGTTCCTTGGACTGGGCCGTCGCAGATACGCAGTATTTT. The chain uses TRBV12-5 and TRBJ2-3; TRBD2 is a possible D gene (5 bases). The CDR3 has 16 amino acids. With 4 bases removed from V and 4 bases from J, the gap between germline ends came to 18 bases. The V gene's germline CDR1 is LGHNT and CDR2 FRNRAP. The whole variable domain, remainder taken from reference TRBV12-5 and TRBJ2-3, is DARVTQTPRHKVTEMGQEVTMRCQPILGHNTVFWYRQTMMQGLELLAYFRNRAPLDDSGMPKDRFSAEMPDATLATLKIQPSEPRDSAVYFCASGSLDWAVADTQYFGPGTRLTVL.

The chain recombines TRBV11-2 with TRBJ2-7; D is possibly TRBD2 (5 bases). This CDR3 spans 13 amino acids. Germline V gives CDR1 SGHAT, CDR2 FQNNGV. Between the trimmed V and J ends, which lost 2 bases and 5 bases, there was a span of 10 bases. CDR3 sequence: CASSLWASNEQYF. In DNA, the CDR3 is TGTGCCAGCAGCTTATGGGCTAGCAACGAGCAGTACTTC. Full variable domain (outside the CDR3, taken from reference TRBV11-2 and TRBJ2-7): EAGVAQSPRYKIIEKRQSVAFWCNPISGHATLYWYQQILGQGPKLLIQFQNNGVVDDSQLPKDRFSAERLKGVDSTLKIQPAKLEDSAVYLCASSLWASNEQYFGPGTRLTVT.

The chain couples TRBV29-1 to TRBJ1-2; weak D call: TRBD1 (6 bases). V lost 7 bases to trimming and J lost 6 bases, with 12 bases between them. The V gene's germline CDR1 is SQVTM and CDR2 ANQGSEA. The CDR3 sequence is 11 residues long. The CDR3 sequence is CSAGGQDGYTF. The CDR3 nucleotides read TGCAGCGCTGGGGGGCAGGATGGCTACACCTTC.

The chain combines TRBV6-5 with TRBJ1-1; weak D call: TRBD1 (6 bases). This CDR3 region has 14 residues. From germline, CDR1 is MNHEY and CDR2 SVGAGI. Trimming stripped 6 bases from V and 0 bases from J, with 11 bases between. The CDR3 protein is CASRQGTMNTEAFF. The CDR3 DNA reads TGTGCCAGCAGGCAGGGGACCATGAACACTGAAGCTTTCTTT.

The rearrangement uses TRBV9 and TRBJ2-3, with 8 bases lining up with TRBD2. The CDR3 runs 16 residues. V was pared by 3 bases and J by 5 bases, with 11 bases of the junction left unmatched. The germline V gene has CDR1 SGDLS and CDR2 YYNGEE. The CDR3 DNA is TGTGCCAGCAGCGGCCAATCGGGAGGGCCCAAAGATACGCAGTATTTT. It codes for CASSGQSGGPKDTQYF.

This chain links TRBV6-6 with TRBJ1-1; the D is unclear. The CDR3 extends over 10 amino acids. Germline assignment: CDR1 MNHNY and CDR2 SVGAGI (reference sequence). Trimming left V 0 bases short and J 7 bases short, with 0 bases between. CDR3 in amino acids: CASSYSEAFF. CDR3 nucleotides: TGTGCCAGCAGTTACTCTGAAGCTTTCTTT.

The rearrangement links TRBV19 to TRBJ2-1, with D unclear. The CDR3 contains 14 residues. Trimming pared 0 bases from V and 3 bases from J, leaving 6 bases between. The germline CDR1 and CDR2 sequences are LNHDA and SQIVND (reference sequence). Here the CDR3 reads CASSIETFYNEQFF. The CDR3 coding sequence is TGTGCCAGTAGTATAGAAACTTTCTACAATGAGCAGTTCTTC.

This sequence joins TRBV9 and TRBJ2-7, with 10 bases that match TRBD2. Per the germline V gene, CDR1 is SGDLS and CDR2 is YYNGEE. The trim removed 0 bases at V and 2 bases at J, leaving 5 bases unmatched. The CDR3 spans 16 residues. For the CDR3, the DNA is TGTGCCAGCAGCGTAGGCCCTAGCGGGGGTACCTACGAGCAGTACTTC. Amino acid sequence: CASSVGPSGGTYEQYF. The whole variable domain, remainder taken from reference TRBV9 and TRBJ2-7, is DSGVTQTPKHLITATGQRVTLRCSPRSGDLSVYWYQQSLDQGLQFLIQYYNGEERAKGNILERFSAQQFPDLHSELNLSSLELGDSALYFCASSVGPSGGTYEQYFGPGTRLTVT.